Following are 8 T cell receptor beta chains from one sample sequenced in a study of regulatory T cells in long-lasting Graves disease. iRepertoire HTBI primers and Arm-PCR of CDR3 regions built TCR beta libraries. TCRdb re-derived calls from the multiplex PCR reads in MiXCR, one entry per CDR3 protein. The sample contains more than 450,000 distinct CDR3 sequences, around 12% of which appear only once. This sample's time point: newly diagnosed GD, antithyroid drugs for less than 3 months. PBMC RNA was the source of the TCR library. These data were also reused for a study on T cells in Graves' hyperthyroidism and ophthalmopathy.

This sample comprised peripheral blood mononuclear cells (PBMCs), obtained at new diagnosis, from a patient treated with antithyroid drugs. The source is a woman in her 30s with Graves disease.

The count of this clonotype is one. Just one base apart from a much larger clone, this may be a read error. The CDR3 DNA reads TGCGCCTGCAGCTTCCGGGACAGGGGGCCTGGGGCCAACGTCCTGACTTTC. Amino acid sequence: CACSFRDRGPGANVLTF. The V and J genes are TRBV7-8 and TRBJ2-6; 12 bases align to TRBD1. The length of the CDR3 is 17 residues. Per germline, CDR1 SGHVS and CDR2 FQNEAQ.

This clonotype occurred many times. The chain links TRBV28 to TRBJ1-2; D might be TRBD1 (5 bases). V was shortened by 4 bases and J by 4 bases, with 16 bases between the two germline ends. CDR1 and CDR2 (germline): MDHEN, SYDVKM. The CDR3 has 15 amino acids. CDR3: CASSSPGEGGYGYTF. CDR3 coding DNA: TGTGCCAGCAGTTCCCCGGGGGAGGGCGGCTATGGCTACACCTTC.

This clonotype was seen at least ten times. This CDR3 reads CASTRGGGGYSYNEQFF. Written as DNA, the CDR3 is TGTGCCAGCACACGTGGTGGTGGCGGATACTCCTACAATGAGCAGTTCTTC. The chain links TRBV12-3 or TRBV12-4 to TRBJ2-1; D call uncertain. V was shortened by 7 bases and J by 0 bases, with 19 bases between the two germline ends. The CDR3 runs 17 residues.

Ten or more counts support this clonotype. V and J are TRBV28 and TRBJ2-7; the D gene is possibly TRBD1 (6 bases). Trimming took 3 bases from V and 2 from J, leaving 14 bases between them. CDR3 length: 15 residues. Germline V gene data show CDR1 as MDHEN and CDR2 as SYDVKM. The CDR3 loop is CASSFVQGRPYEQYF. The DNA of the CDR3 is TGTGCCAGCAGTTTTGTGCAGGGGCGCCCCTACGAGCAGTACTTC.

This clonotype appeared many times. The V call is TRBV2, the J call TRBJ1-1; D is unresolved. The CDR3 has 15 amino acids. Germline loops: CDR1 SNHLY, CDR2 FYNNEI. Trimming left V 4 bases short and J 6 bases short, with 18 bases between. The CDR3: CASSARGRRAAEAFF. The CDR3 DNA sequence: TGTGCCAGCAGTGCAAGAGGGCGGCGTGCAGCTGAAGCTTTCTTT. Full variable domain (remainder filled in from reference TRBV2 and TRBJ1-1): EPEVTQTPSHQVTQMGQEVILRCVPISNHLYFYWYRQILGQKVEFLVSFYNNEISEKSEIFDDQFSVERPDGSNFTLKIRSTKLEDSAMYFCASSARGRRAAEAFFGQGTRLTVV.

This clonotype has just a few counts. V is TRBV5-1 and J is TRBJ1-4; D unclear. Germline-derived CDR1 and CDR2 are SGHRS and YFSETQ. CDR3 size: 15 residues. V lost 1 base, J lost 0 bases, and 7 bases lay in between. For the CDR3, the DNA is TGCGCCAGCAGCTTGTTCCCAGCAACTAATGAAAAACTGTTTTTT. Translating gives CASSLFPATNEKLFF.

The table lists this clonotype with many counts. The J gene is TRBJ2-6, the V gene TRBV4-3; no firm D call. Trimming shortened V by 0 bases and J by 2 bases, and 8 bases separated the two germline ends. Germline V gene sequence: CDR1 LGHNA, CDR2 YSLEER. The length of the CDR3 is 16 residues. Here the CDR3 DNA reads TGCGCCAGCAGCCAAGAGGAAGGTACTGGGGCCAACGTCCTGACTTTC. Its translation is CASSQEEGTGANVLTF.

The chain uses TRBV19 and TRBJ2-2; D uncertain. Trimming left V 8 bases short and J 1 base short, with 8 bases between. There are 13 residues in the CDR3. Per the germline V gene, CDR1 is LNHDA and CDR2 is SQIVND (reference sequence). This CDR3 reads CASGFLNTGELFF. CDR3 DNA sequence: TGTGCCAGTGGGTTCCTGAACACCGGGGAGCTGTTTTTT. Using reference TRBV19 and TRBJ2-2 for the parts outside the CDR3, the full variable domain is DGGITQSPKYLFRKEGQNVTLSCEQNLNHDAMYWYRQDPGQGLRLIYYSQIVNDFQKGDIAEGYSVSREKKESFPLTVTSAQKNPTAFYLCASGFLNTGELFFGEGSRLTVL.